The T cell receptor (beta chain) under discussion was sequenced for a study of T cell responses to AZD1222 COVID-19 vaccine. The data were produced by immunoSEQ multiplex PCR, yet TCRdb's version contains in-frame clones alone and is incomplete. Of about 72,000 clones in the sample, 80% to 90% were seen once. Regarding the study as a whole: Per reports, nearly half of all spike-specific TCRs target regions that are unmutated in variants.

A remark on this clone: The target antigen is unknown.

The V gene end was trimmed by 1 base and the J gene end by 3 bases; junction bases not matched to a gene: 3. The germline V gene encodes CDR1 SGHTA and CDR2 FQGNSA. This CDR3 comprises 15 residues. The sample was peripheral blood, taken 28 days after the second AZD1222 dose. V and J are TRBV7-2 and TRBJ1-3, with TRBD1 matching 7 bases. The sequence derives from an adult who received the AZD1222 COVID-19 vaccine. The chain's CDR3 is CASSLGQGGGNTIYF. The CDR3 DNA sequence: TGTGCCAGCAGCTTAGGTCAGGGGGGTGGAAACACCATATATTTT.